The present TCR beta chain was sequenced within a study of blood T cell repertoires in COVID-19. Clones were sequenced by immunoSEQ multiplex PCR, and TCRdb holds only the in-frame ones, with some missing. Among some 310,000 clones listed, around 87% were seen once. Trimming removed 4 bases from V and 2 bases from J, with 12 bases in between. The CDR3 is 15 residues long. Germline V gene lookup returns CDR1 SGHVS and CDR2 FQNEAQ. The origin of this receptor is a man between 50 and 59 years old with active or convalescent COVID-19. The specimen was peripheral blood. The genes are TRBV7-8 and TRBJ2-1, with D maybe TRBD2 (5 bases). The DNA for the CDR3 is TGTGCCAGCAGCTATCCGGAGGTTCCCTACAATGAGCAGTTCTTC. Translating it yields CASSYPEVPYNEQFF.